This T cell receptor (beta chain) was sequenced for a study of cytomegalovirus exposure and HLA in healthy donors. In the study overall: Drawn from HLA-typed donors, around 85 million unique TCRs were held in an early data release.

PCR used 60 Vbeta primers and 13 Jbeta primers. Profiled with immunoSEQ multiplex PCR; TCRdb holds only in-frame clones, not every one. The sample includes 150,000 to 200,000 clones, less than 85% of them seen just once. Points on this clone: Antigen specificity is unknown.

Findings and limits, study-wide: More than 15,000 TCR beta sequences were associated with HLA alleles at 0.05 false discovery rate in a later analysis. In a later analysis, donors in an Asian-associated ancestry cluster reportedly had fewer N-insertions in productive TCRs than the cohort mean.

CDR1 is MDHEN and CDR2 is SYDVKM in the germline V gene. CDR3 size: 15 residues. With 6 bases removed from V and 6 bases from J, the gap between germline ends came to 18 bases. Material: PBMCs. The rearrangement links TRBV28 to TRBJ2-1, with D perhaps matching TRBD2 (5 bases). The TCR was taken from a boy younger than 18 in good health and CMV-seronegative. CDR3 nucleotides: TGTGCCAGCAGCCTCTTCGAGGGTCCCGGCAATGAGCAGTTCTTC. Amino acids: CASSLFEGPGNEQFF.